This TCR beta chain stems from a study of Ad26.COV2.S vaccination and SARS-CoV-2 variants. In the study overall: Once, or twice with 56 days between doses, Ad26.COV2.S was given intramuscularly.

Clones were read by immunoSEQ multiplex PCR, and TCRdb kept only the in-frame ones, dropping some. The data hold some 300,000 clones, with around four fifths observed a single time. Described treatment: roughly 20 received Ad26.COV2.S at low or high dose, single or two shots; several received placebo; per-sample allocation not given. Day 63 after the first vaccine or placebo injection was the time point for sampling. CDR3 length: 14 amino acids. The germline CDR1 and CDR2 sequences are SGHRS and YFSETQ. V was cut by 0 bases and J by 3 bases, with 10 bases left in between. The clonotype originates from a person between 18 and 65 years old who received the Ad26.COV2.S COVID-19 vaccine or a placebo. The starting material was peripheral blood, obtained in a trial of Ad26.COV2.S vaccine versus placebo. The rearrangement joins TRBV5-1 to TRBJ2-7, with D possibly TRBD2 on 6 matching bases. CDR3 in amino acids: CASSLEGLIYEQYF. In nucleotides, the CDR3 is TGCGCCAGCAGCTTGGAGGGACTTATCTACGAGCAGTACTTC.